This note documents a single T cell receptor (beta chain) sequence. Its antigen is still unknown. No much larger clonotype is one base removed from it; base qualities were not supplied. The trial excluded patients who had a history of autoimmune disease or were on systemic immunosuppression. Peripheral blood for TCR sequencing was drawn from every dose cohort at baseline, at cycle 4 day 1 and at cycle 7 day 1. Samples came from an open-label, multicenter, first-in-human phase I dose-escalation trial of ivuxolimab. Adults with locally advanced or metastatic head and neck squamous cell, hepatocellular, melanoma or renal cell carcinoma were enrolled in the trial. Before TCR sequencing, CD4+ T cells and CD8+ T cells from peripheral blood were sorted into separate populations. Genomic DNA was extracted from sorted cells for sequencing of the TCRbeta CDR3 region. The immunoSEQ Assay was used to sequence the TCRbeta CDR3 regions. TCRdb took over this immuneACCESS table, retaining in-frame rearrangements with V and J assigned. Such tables are incomplete; in checked studies, under half of the missing clones stem from an unresolved V gene, and the remainder is unexplained. Across this sample there are 50,000 or so clones, with 89% seen only once. The ten largest account for less than 8% of the sample.

This entry belongs to a study of OX40 agonist ivuxolimab in advanced cancers. Concerning the study at large: Ivuxolimab was an agonistic, fully human IgG2 monoclonal antibody directed against OX40 (CD134), a costimulatory receptor. Intravenous ivuxolimab was administered to patients every 2 weeks at six dose levels: 0.01, 0.1, 0.3, 1.5, 3 and 10 mg/kg. Of the 50 to 55 patients in dose escalation, 19 had hepatocellular carcinoma, about 15 had melanoma, 9 had renal cell carcinoma and 9 had head and neck cancer. A male proportion of roughly 80% and a mean age of around 60 years, ranging from 23 to 79, were recorded for the dose-escalation cohort. Prior anti-PD-1, anti-PD-L1 or anti-CTLA-4 therapy was permitted, and checkpoint inhibitors had been received by approximately 39% of dose-escalation patients. Three dose-escalation patients achieved partial responses, one with hepatocellular carcinoma and two with cutaneous melanoma. Peripheral TCRbeta sequencing was intended to test whether TCR sequence diversity was altered and clonal T-cell expansion was caused by ivuxolimab. The paper covers the monotherapy dose-escalation part of the phase I ivuxolimab trial, which included N of about 50 patients.

V was cut back by 1 base and J by 0 bases, leaving a gap of 11 bases between them. CDR1 and CDR2 were assigned from the germline V gene as SGHRS and YFSETQ. Its CDR3 holds 16 amino acids, cysteine through phenylalanine. The sequence is cut down to CDR3 DNA, 48 bases in frame from base 1. Overall results and qualifications from the work: The antigen specificity of the clonally expanded peripheral T cells was not determined. Low levels of normalized T-cell clonal expansion were also shown by some nonresponding patients. Partial responders in the 0.1-3.0 mg/kg groups had among the lowest normalized peripheral clonal expansion, especially among CD8+ T cells. At doses of 0.1 to 3.0 mg/kg, clonal expansion of both CD4+ and CD8+ T cells in blood was seen between baseline and week 6. After ivuxolimab, more expanded clones were found on average in CD8+ T cells than in CD4+ T cells.

The sequence was collected from an adult with an advanced solid tumor such as melanoma, head and neck, liver or kidney cancer. The chain was built from TRBV5-1 and TRBJ2-1, with no confidently assigned D gene. The sequences come from CD4+ or CD8+ T cells sorted from blood, collected in a trial of the OX40 agonist ivuxolimab. The sequenced DNA: TGCGCCAGCAGCTTGCCGCGGCTTGGCTCCTACAATGAGCAGTTCTTC. This sequence encodes CASSLPRLGSYNEQFF. Here the CDR3 is joined to the reference TRBV5-1 and TRBJ2-1 genes, and the full variable domain is: KAGVTQTPRYLIKTRGQQVTLSCSPISGHRSVSWYQQTPGQGLQFLFEYFSETQRNKGNFPGRFSGRQFSNSRSEMNVSTLELGDSALYLCASSLPRLGSYNEQFFGPGTRLTVL.